These T cell receptor beta chains were read from a single sample in a study of neurological immune-mediated disorders. TCRdb processed the 5' RACE reads anew with MiXCR; each CDR3 protein has one entry. The table shows 50,000 to 55,000 distinct CDR3 sequences, with 10% occurring only once. Material: PBMCs. The receptors here all came from a man aged 65 to 79 with HTLV-1-associated myelopathy (HAM/TSP). CDR3s include the opening cysteine and the closing phenylalanine or tryptophan.

TRBV3-1	CASSLRHLDQPQHF
TRBV28	CASSPGTSMGEQFF
TRBV6-5	CASSAHLGEINEQFF
TRBV7-3	CASSLSRMRGDEQFF
TRBV20-1	CSARVGGAKNIQYF
TRBV25-1	CASSRDPGNTIYF
TRBV20-1	CSARATGRSTDTQYF
TRBV4-3	CASSQGGITDTQYF
TRBV24-1	CATGGLYNEQFF
TRBV28	CASNLGAYGYTF
TRBV20-1	CSAALAVAKNIQYF
TRBV5-1	CASSRTRLSSYNEQFF
TRBV16	CASSHDLRGAHGYTF
TRBV24-1	CAAARPGGYEQYF
TRBV20-1	CSALGLAKNIQYF
TRBV20-1	CSVLNPSPANNEQFF
TRBV28	CASRTSPATWGYNEQFF
TRBV5-1	CASSFKGASGYTF
TRBV29-1	CSVVEGSYEQYF
TRBV7-2	CASSLTSETQYF
TRBV20-1	CRGDLGYEQYF
TRBV25-1	CASSRGVWETQYF
TRBV24-1	CATSDLQPTLQETQYF